This TCR beta chain is from a study of blood T cells in healthy people across ages. The second PCR ran about 6 to 12 cycles with a sample-barcoded 5' primer and J-beta primers. Via MiXCR, TCRdb re-called the 5' RACE reads, giving one row per CDR3 protein. The repertoire consists of fewer than 1,000,000 distinct CDR3 sequences, with 46% occurring once and the leading ten covering roughly 18%. Germline V gene lookup returns CDR1 SGHRS and CDR2 YFSETQ. This CDR3 comprises 16 residues. Trimming stripped 0 bases from V and 3 bases from J, with 13 bases between. This chain uses TRBV5-1 with TRBJ2-1; TRBD2 is a possible D gene (5 bases). Sequencing was done on a sample of blood. This TCR was recovered from a man older than 75 in good health. CDR3 residues: CASSLALASSYNEQFF. The DNA for the CDR3 is TGCGCCAGCAGCTTGGCCCTGGCTAGCAGCTACAATGAGCAGTTCTTC.